This paragraph covers one T cell receptor (beta chain) sequence. Its antigen is undetermined. A second PCR, run for roughly 7 to 11 cycles, used a sample-barcoded 5' primer plus a J-beta primer mix. Each cDNA molecule received a tag from a template-switch adaptor that had 12 random nucleotides. Using its own MiXCR run on the 5' RACE reads, TCRdb lists one record per CDR3 protein. Of approximately 1.5 million distinct CDR3 sequences detected, roughly 32% appear once; the ten largest clones hold about 11%. The source of the sample is a study of blood T cells in healthy people across ages. Whole-study findings and limits: Roughly linear age-related decline in beta diversity appeared, significant by age 40.

The source material was blood. This receptor was identified in a woman in her 30s in good health.

The CDR3 bases are TGCGCCAGCTCTGGTACCGTGAAAGAGACCCAGTACTTC. Protein: CASSGTVKETQYF. The genes are TRBV5-1 and TRBJ2-5, with D uncertain. This CDR3 contains 13 residues. CDR1 SGHRS and CDR2 YFSETQ come from the germline V gene. The V end lost 7 bases, the J end lost 3 bases, and 13 bases lay between the germline ends.